This TCR beta chain is drawn from a study of blood T cell repertoires in COVID-19. Study details: Samples of COVID-19 (acute and convalescent) were obtained from the United States, Italy and Spain. Sources were T cells, B-cell-depleted T cells, or PBMCs; the material itself was cDNA or gDNA.

CDR1 KGHDR and CDR2 SFDVKD come from the germline V gene. The V gene end was trimmed by 4 bases and the J gene end by 6 bases; junction bases not matched to a gene: 7. The CDR3 covers 15 residues. Assay: immunoSEQ multiplex PCR; the TCRdb copy retains only in-frame clones and omits some. The table lists under 20,000 clones, roughly 77% of them singletons. The sequence was obtained from a man in his sixties with acute or convalescent COVID-19. The rearrangement joins TRBV24-1 to TRBJ1-4; 7 nucleotides match TRBD1. Sequencing was performed on peripheral blood. The chain's CDR3 is CATSELTGEDEKLFF. The CDR3 DNA reads as TGTGCCACCAGTGAGCTTACAGGGGAGGATGAAAAACTGTTTTTT.